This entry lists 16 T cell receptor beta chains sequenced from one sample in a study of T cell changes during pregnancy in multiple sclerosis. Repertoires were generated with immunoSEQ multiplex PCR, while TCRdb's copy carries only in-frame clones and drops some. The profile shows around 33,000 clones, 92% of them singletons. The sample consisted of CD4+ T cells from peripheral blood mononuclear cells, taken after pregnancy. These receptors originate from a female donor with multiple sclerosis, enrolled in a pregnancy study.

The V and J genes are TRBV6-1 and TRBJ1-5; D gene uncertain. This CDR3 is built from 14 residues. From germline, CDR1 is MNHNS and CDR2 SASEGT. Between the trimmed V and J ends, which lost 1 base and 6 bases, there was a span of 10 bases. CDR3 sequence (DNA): TGTGCCAGCAGTGAAGACGTCAGGCGTCAGCCCCAGCATTTT. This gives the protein CASSEDVRRQPQHF.

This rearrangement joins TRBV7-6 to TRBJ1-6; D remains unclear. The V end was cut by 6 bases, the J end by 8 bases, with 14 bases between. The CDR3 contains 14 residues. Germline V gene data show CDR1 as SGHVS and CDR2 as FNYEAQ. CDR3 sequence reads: CASREGRIDSPLHF. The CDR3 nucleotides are TGTGCCAGCAGGGAAGGGAGGATTGATTCACCCCTCCACTTT.

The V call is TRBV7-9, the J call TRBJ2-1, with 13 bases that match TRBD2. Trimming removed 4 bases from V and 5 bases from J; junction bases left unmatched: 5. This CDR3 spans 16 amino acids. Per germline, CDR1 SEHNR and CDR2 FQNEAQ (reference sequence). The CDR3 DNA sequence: TGTGCCAGCAGCTCCCGACTAGCGGGGGGCCACAATGAGCAGTTCTTC. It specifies CASSSRLAGGHNEQFF.

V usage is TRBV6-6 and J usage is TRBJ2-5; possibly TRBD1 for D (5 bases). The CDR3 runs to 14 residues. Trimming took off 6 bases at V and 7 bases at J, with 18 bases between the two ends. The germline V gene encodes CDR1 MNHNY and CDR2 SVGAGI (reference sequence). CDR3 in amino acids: CASRPTGPQGTQYF. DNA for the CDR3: TGTGCCAGCAGACCGACGGGCCCCCAGGGGACCCAGTACTTC.

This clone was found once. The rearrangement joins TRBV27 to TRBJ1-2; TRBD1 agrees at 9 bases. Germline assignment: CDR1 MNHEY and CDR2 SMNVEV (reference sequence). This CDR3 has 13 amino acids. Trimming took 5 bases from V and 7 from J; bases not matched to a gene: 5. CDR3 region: CASSLGTGSGYTF. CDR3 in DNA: TGTGCCAGCAGTCTTGGGACAGGGTCTGGCTACACCTTC.

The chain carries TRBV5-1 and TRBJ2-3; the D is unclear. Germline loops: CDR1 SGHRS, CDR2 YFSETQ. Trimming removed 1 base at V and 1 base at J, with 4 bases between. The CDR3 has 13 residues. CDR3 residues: CASSLRGTDTQYF. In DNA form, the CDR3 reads TGCGCCAGCAGCTTGCGGGGCACAGATACGCAGTATTTT.

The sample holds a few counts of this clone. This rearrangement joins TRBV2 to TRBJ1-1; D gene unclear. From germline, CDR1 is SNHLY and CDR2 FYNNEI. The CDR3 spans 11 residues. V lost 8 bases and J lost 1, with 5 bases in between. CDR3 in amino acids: CASRQNTEAFF. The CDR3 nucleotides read TGTGCCAGCCGACAGAACACTGAAGCTTTCTTT. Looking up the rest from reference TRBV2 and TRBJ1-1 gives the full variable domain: EPEVTQTPSHQVTQMGQEVILRCVPISNHLYFYWYRQILGQKVEFLVSFYNNEISEKSEIFDDQFSVERPDGSNFTLKIRSTKLEDSAMYFCASRQNTEAFFGQGTRLTVV.

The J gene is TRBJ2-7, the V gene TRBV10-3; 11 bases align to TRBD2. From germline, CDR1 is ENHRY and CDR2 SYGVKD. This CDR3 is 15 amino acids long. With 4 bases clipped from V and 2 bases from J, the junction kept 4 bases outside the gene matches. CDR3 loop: CAISGLTSGTYEQYF. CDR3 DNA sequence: TGTGCCATCAGTGGGTTGACTAGCGGGACCTACGAGCAGTACTTC.

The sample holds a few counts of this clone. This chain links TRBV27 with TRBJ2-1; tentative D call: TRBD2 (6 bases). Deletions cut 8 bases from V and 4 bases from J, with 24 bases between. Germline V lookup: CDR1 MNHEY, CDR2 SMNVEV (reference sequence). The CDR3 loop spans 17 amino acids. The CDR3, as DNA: TGTGCCAGCCAGCCTGGGATGACTAGATTAGGGTACAATGAGCAGTTCTTC. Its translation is CASQPGMTRLGYNEQFF.

The CDR3 sequence: CASSLAGGFAYEQYF. CDR3 nucleotides: TGCGCCAGCAGCTTGGCCGGGGGTTTCGCCTACGAGCAGTACTTC. V gene TRBV5-1 combines with J gene TRBJ2-7; D possibly corresponds to TRBD2 (6 bases). This CDR3 comprises 15 residues. V was trimmed by 0 bases and J by 2 bases, leaving 12 bases between them. Germline CDR1 reads SGHRS; CDR2 reads YFSETQ.

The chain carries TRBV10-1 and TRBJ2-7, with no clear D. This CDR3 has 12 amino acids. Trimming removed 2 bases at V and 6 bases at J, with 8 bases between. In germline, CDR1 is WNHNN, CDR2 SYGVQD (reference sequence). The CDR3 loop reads CASSEQLGEQYF. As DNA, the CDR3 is TGCGCCAGCAGTGAGCAGCTAGGCGAGCAGTACTTC.

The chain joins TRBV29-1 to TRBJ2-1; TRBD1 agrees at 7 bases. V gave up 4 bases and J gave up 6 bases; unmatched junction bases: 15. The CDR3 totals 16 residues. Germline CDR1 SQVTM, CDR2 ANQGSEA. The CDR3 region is CSVVAIVGTVSNEQFF. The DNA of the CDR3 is TGCAGCGTTGTGGCTATTGTGGGGACAGTAAGCAATGAGCAGTTCTTC.

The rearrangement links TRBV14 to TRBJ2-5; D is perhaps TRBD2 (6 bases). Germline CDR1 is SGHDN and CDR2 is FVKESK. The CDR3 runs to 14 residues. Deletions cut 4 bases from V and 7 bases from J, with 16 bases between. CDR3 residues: CASSRGGNWGTQYF. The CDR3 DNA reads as TGTGCCAGCAGCCGTGGAGGGAACTGGGGGACCCAGTACTTC.

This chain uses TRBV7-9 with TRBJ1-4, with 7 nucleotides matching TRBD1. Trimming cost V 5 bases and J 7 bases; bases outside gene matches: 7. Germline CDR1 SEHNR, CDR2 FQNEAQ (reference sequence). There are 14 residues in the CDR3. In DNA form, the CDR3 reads TGTGCCAGCAGCCTAAGACAGGGTGGTGAAAAACTGTTTTTT. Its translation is CASSLRQGGEKLFF.

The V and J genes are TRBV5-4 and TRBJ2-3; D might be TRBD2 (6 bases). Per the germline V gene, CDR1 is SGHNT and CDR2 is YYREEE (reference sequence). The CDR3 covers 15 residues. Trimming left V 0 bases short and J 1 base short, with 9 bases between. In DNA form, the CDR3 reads TGTGCCAGCAGCTTGGCTTGGAGGGGCACAGATACGCAGTATTTT. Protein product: CASSLAWRGTDTQYF. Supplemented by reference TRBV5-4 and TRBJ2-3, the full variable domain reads ETGVTQSPTHLIKTRGQQVTLRCSSQSGHNTVSWYQQALGQGPQFIFQYYREEENGRGNFPPRFSGLQFPNYSSELNVNALELDDSALYLCASSLAWRGTDTQYFGPGTRLTVL.

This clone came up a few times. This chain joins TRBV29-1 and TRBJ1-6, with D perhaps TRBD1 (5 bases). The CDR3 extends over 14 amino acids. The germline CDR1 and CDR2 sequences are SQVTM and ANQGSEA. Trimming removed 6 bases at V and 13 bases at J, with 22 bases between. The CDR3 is CSVRNLTPGAPLHF. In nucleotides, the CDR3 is TGCAGCGTAAGGAACCTCACACCTGGGGCGCCCCTCCACTTT.